This TCR beta chain was documented in a study of cytomegalovirus exposure and HLA in healthy donors. Study context: Sequencing of about 179 million T cells in an earlier analysis found 100 million or so unique TCR beta sequences. Findings and caveats of the study: It was in a later analysis that TCR association rates were seen to vary by HLA locus, highest for DRB1 and lowest for HLA-C. In a later analysis, compared with equally common non-associated chains, HLA-associated beta chains were more expanded. As a later analysis revealed, most CMV-associated TCR beta chains appeared HLA-restricted.

As regards this clone: The target antigen is unknown.

Unmatched junction bases numbered 2, after V lost 7 bases and J lost 3 bases. The CDR3 sequence is 13 residues long. In germline, CDR1 is MNHNY, CDR2 SVGAGI (reference sequence). PCR involved 60 Vbeta and 13 Jbeta primers. The repertoire was sequenced with immunoSEQ multiplex PCR; TCRdb's copy has only in-frame clones and lacks some. The sample records more than 95,000 clones, over 75% being singletons. The sample consisted of PBMCs. This sequence joins TRBV6-6 and TRBJ2-3; TRBD2 matches at 9 bases. This clonotype was obtained from a woman aged 18-29 years in good health and CMV-seropositive. The CDR3 loop reads CASNAGGTDTQYF. The CDR3 coding sequence is TGTGCCAGCAACGCGGGAGGGACAGATACGCAGTATTTT.